The 12 T cell receptor beta chains given below trace back to one sample, sequenced in a study of T cells in women clearing cervical HPV infection. Here immunoSEQ multiplex PCR was the method, and the copy in TCRdb shows in-frame clones only, minus some. The sample features some 19,000 clones, with around 17% in its top ten. The sequenced material came from blood buffy coat. The receptors come from a woman aged 18-69 years with a cervical HPV16 infection that either progressed to CIN3+ or cleared (not recorded which).

A remark on this clone: The read ends 3 residues shy of where the CDR3 ends; the end is completed using the germline J gene. The chain carries TRBV7-9 and TRBJ1-2, with D possibly being TRBD1 (6 bases). CDR1 is SEHNR and CDR2 is FQNEAQ in the germline V gene (reference sequence). The CDR3 has 12 amino acids. The covered CDR3 bases are TGTGCCAGCAGCGCAGGGGAGCGGTTG. Translated: CASSAGERL. The whole CDR3 sequence reads CASSAGERLYTF.

A remark on this clone: The read comes to an end 3 residues before the CDR3 does, leaving the germline J gene to fill in the end. The rearrangement links TRBV5-1 to TRBJ2-7; D is perhaps TRBD1 (5 bases). CDR3 length: 13 amino acids. From germline, CDR1 is SGHRS and CDR2 YFSETQ. V lost 2 bases and J lost 5, with 11 bases in between. The CDR3: CASSLGRQNEQYF. The DNA read from the CDR3 is TGCGCCAGCAGCTTAGGGCGACAGAACGAG.

This clone is called medium-sized based on its frequency. With the read ending 3 residues before the CDR3 end, the germline J gene is used to fill in that end. This chain connects TRBV7-2 to TRBJ2-3; D uncertain. The germline V gene has CDR1 SGHTA and CDR2 FQGNSA. The CDR3 totals 12 residues. Incomplete CDR3 DNA: TGTGCCAGCAGCTTAGCGGTAGGGACG. Protein: CASSLAVGT. The whole CDR3 region reads CASSLAVGTQYF.

Concerning this clone: The read falls 3 residues short of the CDR3 end, and the missing part is taken from the germline J gene. V is TRBV10-2 and J is TRBJ1-4, with 7 bases aligning to TRBD1. Germline trimming cut 3 bases from V and 5 bases from J; bases unmatched to any gene: 6. CDR3 length: 15 amino acids. Germline CDR1 and CDR2: WSHSY and SAAADI. The CDR3 loop is CASSDPGQPNEKLFF. The covered CDR3 bases are TGCGCCAGCAGTGATCCGGGACAGCCAAATGAAAAA.

In regard to this clone: Coverage ceases 3 residues before the CDR3 finishes, and the germline J gene fills in the end. This chain connects TRBV30 to TRBJ1-5; D perhaps matches TRBD1 (5 bases). The CDR3 runs 15 residues. Trimming shortened V by 0 bases and J by 5 bases, and 14 bases separated the two germline ends. The V gene's germline CDR1 is GTSNPN and CDR2 SVGIG (reference sequence). Partial CDR3 DNA: TGTGCCTGGAGTGTAGGGACTTATGCCGATCAGCCC. It specifies CAWSVGTYADQP. The entire CDR3 protein reads CAWSVGTYADQPQHF.

As for this clone: The read halts 3 residues ahead of the CDR3 end, with the missing end drawn from the germline J gene. This rearrangement joins TRBV11-2 to TRBJ2-3; possibly TRBD1 for D (5 bases). Germline CDR1 reads SGHAT; CDR2 reads FQNNGV. Trimming took off 4 bases at V and 4 bases at J, with 9 bases between the two ends. The CDR3 covers 13 residues. The DNA read from the CDR3 is TGTGCCAGCAGCTATTCAGGGTCAGATACG. This translates into CASSYSGSDT. The full CDR3 protein reads CASSYSGSDTQYF.

In the case of this clone: The read comes to an end 3 residues before the CDR3 does, leaving the germline J gene to fill in the end. The sample carries other DNA sequences with the same CDR3. The rearrangement uses TRBV19 and TRBJ2-5, with 10 bases lining up with TRBD1. This CDR3 comprises 13 residues. From germline, CDR1 is LNHDA and CDR2 SQIVND (reference sequence). After removal of 5 bases from V and 5 bases from J, the junction contained 2 bases not matched to a gene. The CDR3 sequence is CASSGQGGETQYF. The part of the CDR3 DNA that was read is TGTGCCAGTAGTGGACAGGGGGGGGAGACC.

About this clone itself: The CDR3 goes on 3 residues after the read ends, and that part is filled in from the germline J gene. The gene calls are TRBV27 and TRBJ2-2; D is perhaps TRBD2 (5 bases). Germline values: CDR1 MNHEY, CDR2 SMNVEV (reference sequence). With 2 bases removed from V and 7 bases from J, the gap between germline ends came to 14 bases. This CDR3 has 15 amino acids. The CDR3 spells CASSLGPRAGGELFF. The DNA read from the CDR3 is TGTGCCAGCAGTTTAGGTCCCCGCGCGGGCGGGGAG.

In regard to this clone: The read is 3 residues too short to cover the CDR3 end, so that end is filled in from the germline J gene. This chain uses TRBV11-3 with TRBJ1-1; D unresolved. This CDR3 contains 12 residues. Germline assignment: CDR1 SGHNT and CDR2 YENEEA. Trimming removed 1 base from V and 5 bases from J, with 5 bases in between. The CDR3 loop is CASSLAHTEAFF. The sequenced part of the CDR3 DNA is TGTGCCAGCAGCTTAGCCCATACTGAA.

In terms of frequency, this clone is medium-sized. The read halts 3 residues ahead of the CDR3 end, with the missing end drawn from the germline J gene. The chain recombines TRBV19 with TRBJ2-3; D may be TRBD1 (5 bases). CDR1 and CDR2 (germline): LNHDA, SQIVND (reference sequence). CDR3 size: 15 residues. The V end was cut by 7 bases, the J end by 1 base, with 15 bases between. The DNA read from the CDR3 is TGTGCCAGTAACCCTCAGGGCTTCGGCACAGATACG. Protein product: CASNPQGFGTDT. In full, the CDR3 is CASNPQGFGTDTQYF.

CDR3 DNA (partial): TGTGCCAGCAGCTTGGGGGGGGGTTACAATGAG. Encoded protein: CASSLGGGYNE. The whole CDR3 is CASSLGGGYNEQFF. V is TRBV5-4 and J is TRBJ2-1; 7 bases are a match to TRBD2. Read coverage stops 3 residues before the CDR3 terminus; the germline J gene supplies the remainder. The CDR3 loop spans 14 amino acids. V lost 0 bases to trimming and J lost 4 bases; unmatched junction nucleotides: 1. Germline V gives CDR1 SGHNT, CDR2 YYREEE (reference sequence).

A note on this clone: The sequenced fragment ends 3 residues before the CDR3 boundary, so the rest is inferred from the germline J gene. The rearrangement joins TRBV12-3 or TRBV12-4 to TRBJ2-7; TRBD1 aligns across 7 bases. This CDR3 is built from 13 residues. V lost 5 bases and J lost 2; bases outside the gene matches: 3. The CDR3: CASSRGQTYEQYF. CDR3 DNA, as far as it was read: TGTGCCAGCAGTCGGGGACAGACCTACGAG.